The present T cell receptor (beta chain) was sequenced within a study of human thymus T cells. Germline trimming cut 4 bases from V and 3 bases from J; bases unmatched to any gene: 6. The CDR3 loop spans 15 amino acids. Germline V gene data show CDR1 as LGHNA and CDR2 as YNFKEQ. Here immunoSEQ multiplex PCR was the method, and the copy in TCRdb shows in-frame clones only, minus some. The table has fewer than 55,000 clones, over 85% seen once. The sequenced sample was blood. The V and J genes are TRBV4-2 and TRBJ2-7; 10 bases map to TRBD2. This TCR derives from a boy in the first two years of life with a congenital heart defect but otherwise immunologically healthy. The CDR3 nucleotides are TGTGCCAGCAGCCGGGAGCGGGGGGGCCTCTACGAGCAGTACTTC. Protein: CASSRERGGLYEQYF.